This TCR beta chain was captured in a study of human thymus T cells. Clones were read by immunoSEQ multiplex PCR, and TCRdb kept only the in-frame ones, dropping some. The table shows tens of thousands of clones, with around 94% occurring only once. Study conclusions and caveats: Thymic and blood repertoires appeared to carry a bias in their V and J gene usage.

The CDR3 runs 16 residues. Germline CDR1 reads LNHDA; CDR2 reads SQIVND (reference sequence). The germline V and J ends were trimmed by 3 bases and 4 bases, with 18 bases remaining between them. Corrective surgery for congenital heart defects was being performed on the healthy Finnish infants who served as donors. During surgery, about 0.5-1 mL peripheral blood was drawn from four of eight donors. All available leukocytes, rather than a set cell count, yielded the blood DNA. This clone has just one count. The antigen is unknown. Sequencing was done on a sample of blood. The V call is TRBV19, the J call TRBJ1-2; D possibly corresponds to TRBD1 (5 bases). The sequence was collected from a boy in the first two years of life with a congenital heart defect but otherwise immunologically healthy. In DNA form, the CDR3 reads TGTGCCAGTAGTATCGGTGGGGGAGGGGCCTTCTATGGCTACACCTTC. Translating it yields CASSIGGGGAFYGYTF.